The clone carrying this T cell receptor (beta chain) has a handful of counts. Its target is unknown. Trimming removed 5 bases at V and 3 bases at J, with 11 bases between. The CDR3 runs to 14 residues. Germline values: CDR1 SGDLS, CDR2 YYNGEE. The data are from a study of molecular identifiers for immune sequencing clone quantification. Regarding the study as a whole: Highly expanded clone sizes could be underestimated by identical TCR molecules sharing a barcode. Over 99% of effector molecules, yet under 1% of naive-cell molecules, were held by clones above 20 RNA copies.

Researchers sorted naive CD8 T cells as cells that were CD8+CD4-CCR7+CD45RA+. Bulk libraries came from a prior protocol with listed TCR primers. TCRdb reanalysed the PCR reads using MiXCR and keeps one entry per CDR3 protein. The data show 400,000 to 600,000 distinct CDR3 sequences, around 21% seen once. The V and J genes are TRBV9 and TRBJ2-2; D could derive from TRBD1 or TRBD2 (5 bases each). This receptor was taken from a human donor in good health. Some libraries in this study had Jurkat cell RNA spiked in. The material sequenced was naive CD8+ T cells from blood, with Jurkat cell RNA spiked in. Subset described: FACS-sorted CD8+CD4-CCR7+CD45RA+ naive T cells. The CDR3 loop reads CASRGVADTGELFF. The CDR3 nucleotides read TGTGCCAGCAGGGGGGTAGCCGACACCGGGGAGCTGTTTTTT. The full variable domain, completed using reference TRBV9 and TRBJ2-2, is DSGVTQTPKHLITATGQRVTLRCSPRSGDLSVYWYQQSLDQGLQFLIQYYNGEERAKGNILERFSAQQFPDLHSELNLSSLELGDSALYFCASRGVADTGELFFGEGSRLTVL.